Presented here are 15 T cell receptor beta chains from one specimen sequenced in a study of shared clonotypes between healthy human individuals. The naive CD8 fraction comprised CD45RO-negative cells positively selected for CCR7 and excluded terminally differentiated effector memory CD45RA+ cells. The method was immunoSEQ multiplex PCR; TCRdb's version includes in-frame clones alone and lacks a portion of them. Of millions of clones listed, about 92% are singletons. Sequencing was done on a sample of naive CD8+ T cells from PBMCs. The source is a man between 18 and 35 years old in good health. Some clones in this sample may be carry-over from other donors' samples.

The chain carries TRBV6-1 and TRBJ1-4, with D hard to call. From germline, CDR1 is MNHNS and CDR2 SASEGT. This CDR3 contains 16 residues. V was pared by 2 bases and J by 5 bases, with 15 bases between. The CDR3 spells CASSEFRGPPNEKLFF. In DNA, the CDR3 is TGTGCCAGCAGTGAATTCAGAGGGCCCCCGAATGAAAAACTGTTTTTT.

The chain couples TRBV7-2 to TRBJ1-4; a weak D match, TRBD1 (6 bases). This CDR3 region has 15 residues. CDR1 and CDR2 from the germline V gene are SGHTA and FQGNSA. Between the trimmed V and J ends, which lost 4 bases and 4 bases, there was a span of 13 bases. CDR3: CASSSTGSYNEKLFF. The CDR3 coding sequence is TGTGCCAGCAGCTCAACAGGGAGCTATAATGAAAAACTGTTTTTT.

This chain uses TRBV28 with TRBJ2-7; D gene ambiguous. V was pared by 5 bases and J by 7 bases, with 21 bases between. This CDR3 has 15 residues. Germline V lookup: CDR1 MDHEN, CDR2 SYDVKM. The CDR3 DNA is TGTGCCAGCAGTACTCCGGCGGAGTCAGACAAGGAGCAGTACTTC. It encodes CASSTPAESDKEQYF.

The V call is TRBV5-4, the J call TRBJ1-2, with D unresolved. The V gene lost 1 base and the J gene lost 6 bases, with 7 bases spanning the gap. This CDR3 has 12 residues. Germline CDR1 SGHNT, CDR2 YYREEE (reference sequence). CDR3 nucleotides: TGTGCCAGCAGCTTGTTTGGGGATGGCTACACCTTC. As protein: CASSLFGDGYTF.

The V gene is TRBV11-2, the J gene TRBJ2-1; D gene ambiguous. The V gene lost 1 base and the J gene lost 9 bases, with 25 bases spanning the gap. This CDR3 has 18 amino acids. CDR1 is SGHAT, CDR2 FQNNGV, per germline. The CDR3 is CASSLVYSSGRAGGEQFF. CDR3 bases: TGTGCCAGCAGCTTAGTTTATAGTTCTGGTAGGGCTGGCGGTGAGCAGTTCTTC.

This rearrangement joins TRBV15 to TRBJ1-5; D remains unclear. With 3 bases removed from V and 5 bases from J, the gap between germline ends came to 8 bases. Germline lookup yields CDR1 LNHNV and CDR2 YYDKDF (reference sequence). This CDR3 has 13 residues. CDR3 DNA sequence: TGTGCCACCAGCAGCTCGGGTGATCAGCCCCAGCATTTT. Translated, it gives CATSSSGDQPQHF.

The chain joins TRBV7-9 to TRBJ2-1; D not certain. V lost 5 bases and J 9 bases, leaving 17 bases between the germline ends. Germline V gene data show CDR1 as SEHNR and CDR2 as FQNEAQ (reference sequence). The CDR3 runs 14 residues. DNA for the CDR3: TGTGCCAGCAGCCTACCTTCTTTAGCTAGTGAGCAGTTCTTC. It is translated as CASSLPSLASEQFF.

The CDR3 spells CASSLGAGEGYNEQFF. CDR3 sequence (DNA): TGTGCCAGCAGCTTAGGCGCGGGAGAGGGCTACAATGAGCAGTTCTTC. The chain uses TRBV11-2 and TRBJ2-1, with 7 bases fitting TRBD2. The CDR3 has 16 amino acids. Germline V CDR1 and CDR2: SGHAT, FQNNGV. V was clipped by 1 base and J by 3 bases; unmatched bases: 6.

This chain joins TRBV7-9 and TRBJ2-7; 7 bases are shared with TRBD1. V shed 8 bases, J shed 3 bases, and the junction held 16 bases outside the gene matches. CDR1 is SEHNR, CDR2 FQNEAQ, per germline (reference sequence). This CDR3 contains 16 residues. The DNA of the CDR3 is TGTGCCAGCTCACTAAACCCGAGGACAGGTCTCTACGAGCAGTACTTC. Its protein product is CASSLNPRTGLYEQYF.

This rearrangement joins TRBV7-9 to TRBJ2-1; D is undetermined. CDR3 length: 16 residues. Trimming took 3 bases from V and 2 from J, leaving 14 bases between them. Germline V gives CDR1 SEHNR, CDR2 FQNEAQ (reference sequence). The CDR3 bases are TGTGCCAGCAGCTTCATTGACGGGTTCCCCTACAATGAGCAGTTCTTC. This gives the protein CASSFIDGFPYNEQFF.

This chain links TRBV10-3 with TRBJ1-1, with 9 bases aligning to TRBD1. The J segment lost 2 bases and the V segment lost 4 bases, leaving 8 bases of the junction unmatched. The CDR3 consists of 16 residues. Germline CDR1 reads ENHRY; CDR2 reads SYGVKD. CDR3 residues: CAISGYRGPINTEAFF. In DNA, the CDR3 is TGTGCCATCAGTGGGTACAGGGGGCCAATAAACACTGAAGCTTTCTTT.

V and J are TRBV9 and TRBJ1-2; D uncertain. Germline CDR1 SGDLS, CDR2 YYNGEE. Trimming left V 4 bases short and J 4 bases short, with 23 bases between. There are 17 residues in the CDR3. The CDR3 spells CASSNGRAAYTSYGYTF. The CDR3 bases are TGTGCCAGCAGCAACGGACGGGCCGCTTACACCTCCTATGGCTACACCTTC.

To note about this clone: The same CDR3 can be traced to other DNA sequences in this sample. J is TRBJ2-7 and V is TRBV27, with D unresolved. The CDR3 contains 13 residues. Germline lookup yields CDR1 MNHEY and CDR2 SMNVEV (reference sequence). V was cut by 2 bases and J by 3 bases, with 8 bases left in between. The CDR3 nucleotides read TGTGCCAGCAGTTTAGGCCCTTTCTACGAGCAGTACTTC. It encodes CASSLGPFYEQYF.

This clone was found once. An end of the junction does not agree with germline; a read error may underlie this. V is TRBV7-2 and J is TRBJ1-6; D unclear. Germline CDR1 reads SGHTA; CDR2 reads FQGNSA. The CDR3 length is 16 residues. In nucleotides, the CDR3 is TGTGCCAGCAGCTTAGCGGGAGCTAGAGGAACCCCCATAGCTGACTTT. Its translation is CASSLAGARGTPIADF.

The V gene is TRBV19, the J gene TRBJ1-1, with no clear D. The V end was cut by 3 bases, the J end by 4 bases, with 12 bases between. Per the germline V gene, CDR1 is LNHDA and CDR2 is SQIVND (reference sequence). The CDR3 consists of 14 residues. The CDR3 protein is CASSMVAVGTEAFF. DNA for the CDR3: TGTGCCAGTAGTATGGTAGCCGTCGGCACTGAAGCTTTCTTT.